This TCR beta chain was obtained from a study of control samples from healthy donors and cancer patients. Trimming took off 5 bases at V and 0 bases at J, with 13 bases between the two ends. The germline V gene has CDR1 KGHSH and CDR2 LQKENI. This CDR3 is built from 15 residues. Data came from immunoSEQ multiplex PCR; TCRdb stores just in-frame clones and leaves some out. In the table there are tens of thousands of clones, roughly nine tenths of which are singletons. Sequenced: blood. This receptor was taken from a woman between 45 and 60 years old in good health. The chain combines TRBV18 with TRBJ1-1; D perhaps matches TRBD1 (5 bases). CDR3 region: CASSSDLGVNTEAFF. In DNA, the CDR3 is TGTGCCAGCTCATCAGACCTGGGGGTGAACACTGAAGCTTTCTTT.